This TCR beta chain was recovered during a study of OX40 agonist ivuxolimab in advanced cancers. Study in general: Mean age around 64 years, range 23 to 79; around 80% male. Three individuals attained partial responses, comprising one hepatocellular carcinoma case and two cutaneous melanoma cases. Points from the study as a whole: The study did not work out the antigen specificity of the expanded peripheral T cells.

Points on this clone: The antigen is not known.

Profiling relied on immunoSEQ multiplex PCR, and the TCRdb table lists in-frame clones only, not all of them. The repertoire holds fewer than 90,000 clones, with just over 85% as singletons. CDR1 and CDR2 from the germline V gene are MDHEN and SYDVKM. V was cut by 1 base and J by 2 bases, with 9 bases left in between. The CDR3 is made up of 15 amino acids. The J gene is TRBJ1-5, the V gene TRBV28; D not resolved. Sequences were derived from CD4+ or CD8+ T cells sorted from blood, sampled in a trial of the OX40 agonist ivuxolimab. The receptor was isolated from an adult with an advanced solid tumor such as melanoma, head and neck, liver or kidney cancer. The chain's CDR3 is CASSLSDTRNQPQHF. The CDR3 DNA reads TGTGCCAGCAGTTTATCAGACACCCGCAATCAGCCCCAGCATTTT.